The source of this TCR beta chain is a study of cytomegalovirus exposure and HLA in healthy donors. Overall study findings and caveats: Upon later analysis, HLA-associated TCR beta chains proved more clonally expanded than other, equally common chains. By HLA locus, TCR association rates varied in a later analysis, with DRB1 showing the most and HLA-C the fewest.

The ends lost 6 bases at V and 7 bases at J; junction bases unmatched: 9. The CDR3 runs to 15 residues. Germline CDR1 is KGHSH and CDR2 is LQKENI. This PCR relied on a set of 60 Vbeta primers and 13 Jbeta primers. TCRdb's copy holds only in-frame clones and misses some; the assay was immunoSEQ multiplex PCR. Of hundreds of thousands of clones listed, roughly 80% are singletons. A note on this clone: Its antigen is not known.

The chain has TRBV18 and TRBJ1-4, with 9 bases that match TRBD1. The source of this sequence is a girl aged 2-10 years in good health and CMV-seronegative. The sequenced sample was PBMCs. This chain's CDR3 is CASSREGQGFEKLFF. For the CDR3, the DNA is TGTGCCAGCTCCCGTGAGGGACAGGGTTTTGAAAAACTGTTTTTT.